This TCR beta chain comes out of a study of cytotoxic CD8 clonotypes in ibrutinib-treated CLL. Background on the study: Among responders, roughly 24 were partial and 2 complete; after median about 72 months, about 15 stayed remitted and approximately 12 progressed. Overall study findings and caveats: Circulating CD8+ T-cell counts were tracked by baseline clonality, which exceeded that of age-matched healthy donors.

Method: immunoSEQ multiplex PCR; TCRdb's copy keeps in-frame clones and lacks some. Among roughly 200,000 clones listed, roughly 73% were seen once. There are 16 residues in the CDR3. V gave up 2 bases and J gave up 4 bases; unmatched junction bases: 11. CDR1 and CDR2 from the germline V gene are SGHRS and YFSETQ. Worth noting for this clone: Its matching antigen is unknown.

The clonotype was recovered from a human donor with chronic lymphocytic leukemia. Sequencing used PBMCs, obtained after 12 months of ibrutinib treatment. This chain connects TRBV5-1 to TRBJ1-2, with 7 bases identical to TRBD1. The CDR3 nucleotides read TGCGCCAGCAGCTTAGCGCCCCGGGACAGTCCCTATGGCTACACCTTC. Protein product: CASSLAPRDSPYGYTF. Drawing the rest from reference TRBV5-1 and TRBJ1-2, the complete variable domain is KAGVTQTPRYLIKTRGQQVTLSCSPISGHRSVSWYQQTPGQGLQFLFEYFSETQRNKGNFPGRFSGRQFSNSRSEMNVSTLELGDSALYLCASSLAPRDSPYGYTFGSGTRLTVV.